Reported below is one TCR beta chain. No antigen is known for it. This sample's treatment: roughly 20 received Ad26.COV2.S at low or high dose, single or two shots; about 5 received placebo; per-sample allocation not given. On day 63 after the first injection, vaccine and placebo recipients gave samples. This specimen belongs to a study of Ad26.COV2.S vaccination and SARS-CoV-2 variants. About the research overall: Intramuscularly, Ad26.COV2.S was given either once or twice, 56 days apart. Whole-study results and caveats: Vaccine recipients showed a spike-specific TCR breadth that was higher than in placebo recipients. Responses of T cells in total may have been underestimated by the TCR breadth and depth analyses.

Generated by immunoSEQ multiplex PCR, the TCRdb table keeps only in-frame clones and is missing some. The sample includes about 350,000 clones, around 89% of them seen just once. With V trimmed by 4 bases and J by 4 bases, 1 base remained unmatched. The CDR3 loop spans 13 amino acids. The chain recombines TRBV12-3 or TRBV12-4 with TRBJ2-3; 8 bases are a match to TRBD2. The TCR sequence derives from a person aged 18 to 65 who received the Ad26.COV2.S COVID-19 vaccine or a placebo. This sample comprised peripheral blood, obtained in a trial of Ad26.COV2.S vaccine versus placebo. CDR3 sequence reads: CASSYGRADTQYF. DNA for the CDR3: TGTGCCAGCAGTTACGGGAGGGCAGATACGCAGTATTTT.